The next 17 T cell receptor beta chains were all read from a single sample in a study of a mutant IDH1 vaccine in newly diagnosed glioma. Measured with immunoSEQ multiplex PCR; TCRdb has only the in-frame clones, and not every one. The repertoire holds tens of thousands of clones, with about 80% as singletons. These receptors are not linked to any known antigen. The time point denotes: week 47, end of study. What each vaccine dose contained was 300 ug of mutant IDH1 20-mer peptide, accompanied by topical imiquimod. The sequenced sample was PBMCs, obtained from a glioma patient whose treatment included an IDH1 peptide vaccine. The receptors stem from a man aged 18 to 29 with glioma. Some clones in this sample may be carry-over from other donors' samples.

The CDR3 DNA follows: TGTGCCAGCAGTAGGGACAGGAACTATGGCTACACCTTC. It is translated as CASSRDRNYGYTF. This chain connects TRBV6-4 to TRBJ1-2; 8 bases match TRBD1. Germline V CDR1 and CDR2: MRHNA, SNTAGT. Trimming took 5 bases from V and 2 from J; bases not matched to a gene: 1. The CDR3 consists of 13 residues.

The rearrangement uses TRBV19 and TRBJ1-5; TRBD1 might be the D (5 bases). The CDR3 extends over 13 amino acids. Between the trimmed V and J ends, which lost 10 bases and 4 bases, there was a span of 14 bases. Germline lookup yields CDR1 LNHDA and CDR2 SQIVND (reference sequence). DNA of the CDR3: TGTGCCACGACCAGGGATTTGAATCAGCCCCAGCATTTT. This sequence encodes CATTRDLNQPQHF.

A few counts support this clone. This chain uses TRBV27 with TRBJ2-1; D gene ambiguous. The V gene lost 5 bases and the J gene lost 0 bases, with 14 bases spanning the gap. The CDR3 totals 16 residues. Germline CDR1 is MNHEY and CDR2 is SMNVEV (reference sequence). The CDR3 region is CASSLSRLPSYNEQFF. Here the CDR3 DNA reads TGTGCCAGCAGTCTTTCACGGTTACCCTCCTACAATGAGCAGTTCTTC.

The rearrangement joins TRBV9 to TRBJ2-5, with D unclear. This CDR3 is built from 15 residues. Germline lookup yields CDR1 SGDLS and CDR2 YYNGEE. The germline V and J ends were trimmed by 2 bases and 2 bases, with 13 bases remaining between them. The CDR3, as DNA: TGTGCCAGCAGCGTCTCGGGCGTCGCTCAAGAGACCCAGTACTTC. It encodes CASSVSGVAQETQYF.

The V gene is TRBV27, the J gene TRBJ1-4; a weak D match, TRBD1 (6 bases). This CDR3 has 15 amino acids. Trimming cost V 4 bases and J 8 bases, with 17 bases left between them. The V gene's germline CDR1 is MNHEY and CDR2 SMNVEV (reference sequence). CDR3 in amino acids: CASSSTSGALEKLFF. The CDR3 DNA sequence: TGTGCCAGCAGTTCAACTTCAGGGGCTCTCGAAAAACTGTTTTTT.

This clone was counted between two and nine times. The chain is built from TRBV7-3 and TRBJ2-7; 7 bases map to TRBD2. V lost 5 bases and J lost 7; bases outside the gene matches: 2. The germline gives CDR1 SGHTA, CDR2 FQGTGA. The CDR3 has 11 amino acids. This CDR3 is CASSQGGEQYF. CDR3 nucleotides: TGTGCCAGCAGCCAGGGAGGGGAGCAGTACTTC.

The V gene is TRBV2, the J gene TRBJ1-6; a weak D match, TRBD1 (6 bases). V dropped 6 bases and J dropped 0 bases, with 21 bases sitting between them. CDR3 length equals 19 residues. Germline assignment: CDR1 SNHLY and CDR2 FYNNEI. The CDR3 protein is CASRDARGAHNSYNSPLHF. The DNA for the CDR3 is TGTGCCAGCAGGGACGCGAGGGGGGCGCATAACTCCTATAATTCACCCCTCCACTTT.

The table lists this clone with a count of one. The chain uses TRBV11-2 and TRBJ2-2; D is possibly TRBD2 (5 bases). Germline values: CDR1 SGHAT, CDR2 FQNNGV. Trimming took off 0 bases at V and 0 bases at J, with 14 bases between the two ends. This CDR3 is 18 amino acids long. The CDR3 protein is CASSLDRMRVPNTGELFF. The CDR3 DNA reads TGTGCCAGCAGCTTAGATCGAATGCGGGTGCCGAACACCGGGGAGCTGTTTTTT.

The chain recombines TRBV5-6 with TRBJ1-2, with 8 bases identical to TRBD1. V lost 0 bases to trimming and J lost 2 bases; unmatched junction nucleotides: 3. The CDR3 covers 15 residues. Germline CDR1 SGHDT, CDR2 YYEEEE. CDR3: CASSLGTGFNYGYTF. As DNA, the CDR3 is TGTGCCAGCAGCTTGGGGACAGGGTTCAACTATGGCTACACCTTC.

The chain employs TRBV30 and TRBJ2-2; possibly TRBD1 for D (6 bases). The CDR3 runs to 15 residues. The V and J ends lost 0 bases and 4 bases respectively, with 12 bases between them. CDR1 is GTSNPN, CDR2 SVGIG, per germline (reference sequence). The CDR3 coding sequence is TGTGCCTGGAGTGTGCAGGGGCTGAGCACCGGGGAGCTGTTTTTT. Residues: CAWSVQGLSTGELFF.

This chain links TRBV6-6 with TRBJ2-7; 11 positions agree with TRBD2. J was trimmed by 4 bases and V by 6 bases; bases with no gene match: 11. This CDR3 contains 16 residues. Germline loops: CDR1 MNHNY, CDR2 SVGAGI (reference sequence). The CDR3 DNA reads as TGTGCCAGCAGATCCCCACTAGCGGGAGCTTGGTACGAGCAGTACTTC. As protein: CASRSPLAGAWYEQYF.

The sample holds one count of this clone. The chain carries TRBV20-1 and TRBJ1-2; D is unresolved. Between the trimmed V and J ends, which lost 3 bases and 7 bases, there was a span of 9 bases. The CDR3 loop spans 11 amino acids. The germline gives CDR1 DFQATT, CDR2 SNEGSKA (reference sequence). CDR3 in amino acids: CSASRGVGYTF. As DNA, the CDR3 is TGCAGTGCTAGTCGCGGGGTTGGCTACACCTTC.

The gene calls are TRBV5-1 and TRBJ2-7; perhaps D is TRBD1 or TRBD2 (5 bases each). This CDR3 comprises 14 residues. CDR1 SGHRS and CDR2 YFSETQ come from the germline V gene. V shed 7 bases and J shed 3 bases, with 17 bases lying between them. The CDR3 protein is CASGLWGPNYEQYF. The DNA of the CDR3 is TGCGCCAGCGGACTGTGGGGCCCAAACTACGAGCAGTACTTC.

The chain uses TRBV6-6 and TRBJ1-5; D gene unclear. The CDR3 totals 16 residues. Trimming left V 5 bases short and J 0 bases short, with 14 bases between. Germline-derived CDR1 and CDR2 are MNHNY and SVGAGI (reference sequence). CDR3 sequence reads: CASSAEGTYSNQPQHF. Here the CDR3 DNA reads TGTGCCAGCAGTGCCGAGGGAACTTATAGCAATCAGCCCCAGCATTTT.

This rearrangement joins TRBV6-5 to TRBJ2-7; D may be TRBD2 (5 bases). The germline CDR1 and CDR2 sequences are MNHEY and SVGAGI. This CDR3 is 16 amino acids long. The germline V and J ends were trimmed by 3 bases and 0 bases, with 15 bases remaining between them. CDR3 in amino acids: CASSYSGRRSSYEQYF. CDR3 coding DNA: TGTGCCAGCAGTTATTCCGGACGGAGGAGCTCCTACGAGCAGTACTTC.

CDR3 protein: CASSSGRGASSYNEQFF. The CDR3 DNA follows: TGTGCCAGCAGCTCTGGGAGGGGCGCAAGCTCCTACAATGAGCAGTTCTTC. V is TRBV7-2 and J is TRBJ2-1, with TRBD2 matching 7 bases. This CDR3 has 17 amino acids. The J segment lost 0 bases and the V segment lost 4 bases, leaving 9 bases of the junction unmatched. Germline V gives CDR1 SGHTA, CDR2 FQGNSA.

The chain joins TRBV7-9 to TRBJ2-7, with 14 bases matching TRBD2. The trim removed 1 base at V and 1 base at J, leaving 6 bases unmatched. CDR3 length: 18 residues. Germline lookup yields CDR1 SEHNR and CDR2 FQNEAQ (reference sequence). CDR3 bases: TGTGCCAGCAGCTTAGGACTAGCGGGAGGGCCTCGGTCCTACGAGCAGTACTTC. It encodes CASSLGLAGGPRSYEQYF.